Following are 10 T cell receptor beta chains from one sample sequenced in a study of T cell responses to AZD1222 COVID-19 vaccine. The repertoire was sequenced with immunoSEQ multiplex PCR; TCRdb's copy has only in-frame clones and lacks some. The sample lists fewer than 150,000 clones, about 93% occurring once. The material was peripheral blood, obtained 28 days after the second AZD1222 dose. Receptor source: an adult who received the AZD1222 COVID-19 vaccine.

The chain couples TRBV13 to TRBJ1-2, with 7 bases fitting TRBD1. The ends lost 1 base at V and 8 bases at J; junction bases unmatched: 10. The CDR3 is made up of 15 amino acids. Germline V gene data show CDR1 as PRHDT and CDR2 as FYEKMQ (reference sequence). The CDR3 DNA reads as TGTGCCAGCAGCTTAGTAGCCCGACAGGGTCTAGGCTACACCTTC. Protein sequence: CASSLVARQGLGYTF.

On this clone itself: The same CDR3 arises from other DNA sequences in this sample as well. The rearrangement uses TRBV6-5 and TRBJ2-7; perhaps TRBD1 as D (5 bases). This CDR3 contains 13 residues. From germline, CDR1 is MNHEY and CDR2 SVGAGI. The V end lost 0 bases, the J end lost 4 bases, and 7 bases lay between the germline ends. CDR3 in DNA: TGTGCCAGCAGTTACTCGAAGGGGTACGAGCAGTACTTC. Its translation: CASSYSKGYEQYF.

The rearrangement links TRBV14 to TRBJ2-1; D is undetermined. The V gene lost 1 base and the J gene lost 10 bases, with 14 bases spanning the gap. Germline V gene sequence: CDR1 SGHDN, CDR2 FVKESK. The CDR3 contains 14 residues. This CDR3 is CASSQAFPLFEQFF. CDR3 sequence (DNA): TGTGCCAGCAGCCAAGCGTTCCCCTTGTTCGAGCAGTTCTTC.

The chain employs TRBV13 and TRBJ2-3; 12 bases match TRBD1. Per germline, CDR1 PRHDT and CDR2 FYEKMQ (reference sequence). The CDR3 runs 15 residues. V lost 3 bases to trimming and J lost 5 bases; unmatched junction nucleotides: 3. CDR3 protein: CASSFRDRGLDTQYF. Written as DNA, the CDR3 is TGTGCCAGCAGCTTCCGGGACAGGGGGCTAGATACGCAGTATTTT.

This chain connects TRBV5-1 to TRBJ1-4, with TRBD1 matching over 8 bases. CDR3 length equals 17 residues. The germline V gene has CDR1 SGHRS and CDR2 YFSETQ. V was pared by 0 bases and J by 3 bases, with 7 bases of the junction left unmatched. CDR3 DNA sequence: TGCGCCAGCAGCTTGGCCCGAGGACAGGGACCTAATGAAAAACTGTTTTTT. It codes for CASSLARGQGPNEKLFF.

The rearrangement links TRBV7-2 to TRBJ1-3; unclear D gene. The V end was cut by 8 bases, the J end by 4 bases, with 9 bases between. The germline CDR1 and CDR2 sequences are SGHTA and FQGNSA. The CDR3 sequence is 12 residues long. The CDR3 region is CASSPSGNTIYF. For the CDR3, the DNA is TGTGCCAGCTCCCCCTCCGGAAACACCATATATTTT.

The V call is TRBV19, the J call TRBJ2-4, with D perhaps matching TRBD1 (6 bases). CDR3 length equals 13 residues. CDR1 and CDR2 (germline): LNHDA, SQIVND (reference sequence). Trimming pared 3 bases from V and 6 bases from J, leaving 9 bases between. CDR3 sequence: CASSMKGVNIQYF. CDR3 bases: TGTGCCAGTAGTATGAAGGGGGTAAACATTCAGTACTTC.

The V and J genes are TRBV7-3 and TRBJ2-1; D not certain. Germline values: CDR1 SGHTA, CDR2 FQGTGA. V lost 5 bases and J lost 8, with 16 bases in between. CDR3 length equals 14 residues. The CDR3 bases are TGTGCCAGCAGCCCCGGCCCCGGGCCGGATGAGCAGTTCTTC. It translates to CASSPGPGPDEQFF. The full variable domain, in which reference TRBV7-3 and TRBJ2-1 provide the parts outside the CDR3, is GAGVSQTPSNKVTEKGKYVELRCDPISGHTALYWYRQSLGQGPEFLIYFQGTGAADDSGLPNDRFFAVRPEGSVSTLKIQRTERGDSAVYLCASSPGPGPDEQFFGPGTRLTVL.

The chain joins TRBV4-1 to TRBJ2-2, with no clear D. The CDR3 length is 18 residues. Germline lookup yields CDR1 MGHRA and CDR2 YSYEKL. The V end lost 3 bases, the J end lost 4 bases, and 21 bases lay between the germline ends. The CDR3, as DNA: TGCGCCAGCAGCCACCTCTTGAGACTTGATGGATTCACCGGGGAGCTGTTTTTT. Its protein product is CASSHLLRLDGFTGELFF.

The chain joins TRBV5-1 to TRBJ1-2; 9 nucleotides agree with TRBD1. V was clipped by 4 bases and J by 3 bases; unmatched bases: 7. The CDR3 is 15 amino acids. Germline assignment: CDR1 SGHRS and CDR2 YFSETQ. DNA of the CDR3: TGCGCCAGCAGCGCTAACGGACAGGGGTACTATGGCTACACCTTC. It is translated as CASSANGQGYYGYTF.